A single sample gave rise to the 29 T cell receptor beta chains below, sequenced in a study of T cell responses to AZD1222 COVID-19 vaccine. Data came from immunoSEQ multiplex PCR; TCRdb stores just in-frame clones and leaves some out. Among some 150,000 clones listed, around 83% were seen once. The sample here was peripheral blood, taken on day 0 of MenACWY control vaccination. The receptors here all came from an adult in good health.

This chain connects TRBV2 to TRBJ1-4; D possibly corresponds to TRBD1 (5 bases). Germline loops: CDR1 SNHLY, CDR2 FYNNEI. Trimming left V 6 bases short and J 10 bases short, with 21 bases between. This CDR3 contains 15 residues. In nucleotides, the CDR3 is TGTGCCAGCAGCACGAGCGCGGGGGAAGTGGGAAAACTGTTTTTT. It is translated as CASSTSAGEVGKLFF.

V and J are TRBV10-3 and TRBJ1-2; D possibly corresponds to TRBD1 (6 bases). This CDR3 contains 14 residues. Germline lookup yields CDR1 ENHRY and CDR2 SYGVKD. Between the trimmed V and J ends, which lost 7 bases and 8 bases, there was a span of 20 bases. The CDR3 protein is CAITREGGTEGYTF. The CDR3 nucleotides read TGTGCCATCACCAGGGAAGGGGGTACTGAAGGCTACACCTTC.

The gene calls are TRBV6-1 and TRBJ1-5, with D tentatively TRBD1 (6 bases). V lost 1 base to trimming and J lost 6 bases, with 10 bases between them. This CDR3 has 14 residues. CDR1 is MNHNS and CDR2 is SASEGT in the germline V gene. CDR3 amino acids: CASSEVGGAQPQHF. Written as DNA, the CDR3 is TGTGCCAGCAGTGAAGTGGGGGGGGCTCAGCCCCAGCATTTT.

This chain uses TRBV20-1 with TRBJ1-1, with D unclear. The V end lost 3 bases, the J end lost 0 bases, and 8 bases lay between the germline ends. The CDR3 consists of 13 residues. Looked up from germline, CDR1 is DFQATT and CDR2 is SNEGSKA (reference sequence). DNA of the CDR3: TGCAGTGCTAGTTTGACGGTGAACACTGAAGCTTTCTTT. It translates to CSASLTVNTEAFF.

This chain connects TRBV7-9 to TRBJ2-7, with 10 bases aligning to TRBD1. The germline V gene has CDR1 SEHNR and CDR2 FQNEAQ (reference sequence). This CDR3 spans 15 amino acids. J was trimmed by 2 bases and V by 5 bases; bases with no gene match: 6. Here the CDR3 reads CASSLLGTGAYEQYF. In nucleotides, the CDR3 is TGTGCCAGCAGCCTCTTAGGGACAGGGGCCTACGAGCAGTACTTC.

The CDR3 bases are TGTGCCAGCAGCTTCGCAGGACAGGATGGCTACACCTTC. Translating it yields CASSFAGQDGYTF. This chain joins TRBV5-8 and TRBJ1-2, with TRBD1 identical over 7 bases. The CDR3 has 13 amino acids. Germline V gene data show CDR1 as SGHTS and CDR2 as YDEGEE. The V gene end was trimmed by 2 bases and the J gene end by 6 bases; junction bases not matched to a gene: 4.

The chain carries TRBV7-9 and TRBJ1-5, with D possibly being TRBD1 (5 bases). The CDR3 length is 14 residues. Trimming cost V 4 bases and J 10 bases, with 17 bases left between them. Germline assignment: CDR1 SEHNR and CDR2 FQNEAQ (reference sequence). CDR3 DNA: TGTGCCAGCAGCTCCGCCCGTAGGGGAAGTCCCCAGCATTTT. Translating it yields CASSSARRGSPQHF.

The V gene is TRBV5-5, the J gene TRBJ2-3; D is perhaps TRBD1 or TRBD2 (6 bases each). The CDR3 spans 17 residues. Trimming removed 3 bases from V and 0 bases from J, with 17 bases in between. In germline, CDR1 is SGHKS, CDR2 YYEKEE (reference sequence). The CDR3 sequence: CASSSHHRGLSTDTQYF. Written as DNA, the CDR3 is TGTGCCAGCAGCTCTCACCACCGGGGGCTCAGCACAGATACGCAGTATTTT.

This chain uses TRBV28 with TRBJ2-7; a possible D gene is TRBD2 (5 bases). The CDR3 covers 13 residues. Per the germline V gene, CDR1 is MDHEN and CDR2 is SYDVKM. The V end was cut by 5 bases, the J end by 3 bases, with 11 bases between. In DNA, the CDR3 is TGTGCCAGCAGTGCCATCGGGGTCTACGAGCAGTACTTC. Its translation: CASSAIGVYEQYF.

The rearrangement links TRBV5-1 to TRBJ2-2; TRBD2 is a possible D gene (6 bases). The CDR3 totals 15 residues. V lost 3 bases and J 7 bases, leaving 16 bases between the germline ends. Per germline, CDR1 SGHRS and CDR2 YFSETQ. The DNA for the CDR3 is TGCGCCAGCAGCTCCCTTACTAGCTCTGGCGGGGAGCTGTTTTTT. Translating gives CASSSLTSSGGELFF.

The chain has TRBV7-3 and TRBJ1-1; no definite D call. V was trimmed by 5 bases and J by 3 bases, leaving 10 bases between them. CDR1 and CDR2 from the germline V gene are SGHTA and FQGTGA. This CDR3 has 13 amino acids. CDR3 loop: CASSQNIYTEAFF. DNA for the CDR3: TGTGCCAGCAGCCAGAACATCTACACTGAAGCTTTCTTT.

V usage is TRBV5-4 and J usage is TRBJ1-2; weak D call: TRBD1 (5 bases). CDR1 and CDR2 (germline): SGHNT, YYREEE (reference sequence). V was shortened by 0 bases and J by 4 bases, with 13 bases between the two germline ends. CDR3 size: 15 residues. In DNA, the CDR3 is TGTGCCAGCAGCTTGGTACAGGCCTCTGGCTATGGCTACACCTTC. Translation: CASSLVQASGYGYTF.

The rearrangement links TRBV2 to TRBJ2-2; no clear D. This CDR3 has 13 amino acids. Deletions cut 5 bases from V and 3 bases from J, with 7 bases between. Germline-derived CDR1 and CDR2 are SNHLY and FYNNEI. CDR3 DNA sequence: TGTGCCAGCAGTCCTCAGTACACCGGGGAGCTGTTTTTT. Translating gives CASSPQYTGELFF.

V and J are TRBV3-1 (or the pseudogene TRBV3-2) and TRBJ2-1; D is perhaps TRBD2 (7 bases). The germline V gene encodes CDR1 LGHDT and CDR2 YNNKEL (reference sequence). The CDR3 is made up of 13 amino acids. V shed 7 bases and J shed 7 bases, with 14 bases lying between them. In nucleotides, the CDR3 is TGTGCCAGCAACCGAGGGGGGGGAAATGAGCAGTTCTTC. Its protein product is CASNRGGGNEQFF.

The chain links TRBV5-4 to TRBJ1-1, with a tentative D call TRBD1 (5 bases). The CDR3 length is 16 residues. Germline V CDR1 and CDR2: SGHNT, YYREEE (reference sequence). The ends were cut back, 1 base at V and 5 bases at J, with 18 bases in the middle. The CDR3 reads CASSLLSGGSRTEAFF. In nucleotides, the CDR3 is TGTGCCAGCAGCTTGCTGTCGGGGGGGAGTCGAACTGAAGCTTTCTTT.

This clone was recorded only once. This chain connects TRBV2 to TRBJ1-1, with 10 bases aligning to TRBD1. With V trimmed by 5 bases and J by 0 bases, 6 bases remained unmatched. The CDR3 contains 16 residues. The germline gives CDR1 SNHLY, CDR2 FYNNEI. The CDR3 coding sequence is TGTGCCAGCAGTTTCGGACAGGGGGGGATGAACACTGAAGCTTTCTTT. Protein: CASSFGQGGMNTEAFF.

The rearrangement uses TRBV5-1 and TRBJ1-6, with D hard to call. The V end lost 0 bases, the J end lost 8 bases, and 6 bases lay between the germline ends. Germline V gene data show CDR1 as SGHRS and CDR2 as YFSETQ. CDR3 length: 13 amino acids. The CDR3: CASSLETDSPLHF. The CDR3 nucleotides read TGCGCCAGCAGCTTGGAAACGGATTCACCCCTCCACTTT.

The V call is TRBV4-1, the J call TRBJ2-1; D perhaps matches TRBD1 (5 bases). The CDR3 is 16 residues long. Germline V gives CDR1 MGHRA, CDR2 YSYEKL. The ends were cut back, 0 bases at V and 7 bases at J, with 16 bases in the middle. The CDR3 region has the DNA TGCGCCAGCAGCCAAGATCGGTTCACAGGAGATAATGAGCAGTTCTTC. It encodes CASSQDRFTGDNEQFF.

The V gene is TRBV12-3 or TRBV12-4, the J gene TRBJ2-3; D unclear. Trimming took off 4 bases at V and 7 bases at J, with 12 bases between the two ends. There are 13 residues in the CDR3. The CDR3, as DNA: TGTGCCAGCAGTTACGACGCCTCCCATACGCAGTATTTT. Amino acid sequence: CASSYDASHTQYF.

The chain has TRBV2 and TRBJ2-7; no reliable D call. Trimming took off 3 bases at V and 2 bases at J, with 8 bases between the two ends. CDR3 length equals 13 residues. Germline loops: CDR1 SNHLY, CDR2 FYNNEI. The CDR3 spells CASSEGGTYEQYF. In nucleotides, the CDR3 is TGTGCCAGCAGTGAGGGCGGAACCTACGAGCAGTACTTC.

This clone was counted between two and nine times. The chain joins TRBV28 to TRBJ1-5, with a weak D call TRBD1 (5 bases). The CDR3 consists of 14 residues. V was clipped by 2 bases and J by 7 bases, with 12 bases between them. CDR1 and CDR2 from the germline V gene are MDHEN and SYDVKM. This CDR3 is CASSLHLQGQPQHF. As DNA, the CDR3 is TGTGCCAGCAGTTTACACCTCCAGGGCCAGCCCCAGCATTTT.

This chain connects TRBV7-3 to TRBJ2-5, with D tentatively TRBD2 (6 bases). In germline, CDR1 is SGHTA, CDR2 FQGTGA. The ends were cut back, 2 bases at V and 7 bases at J, with 17 bases in the middle. The CDR3 runs 15 residues. In DNA, the CDR3 is TGTGCCAGCAGCTTAGGTCTCGGGGGAATGGGGACCCAGTACTTC. Translated, it gives CASSLGLGGMGTQYF.

The chain links TRBV6-5 to TRBJ1-2, with no clear D. Trimming took off 5 bases at V and 5 bases at J, with 12 bases between the two ends. This CDR3 contains 13 residues. CDR1 is MNHEY, CDR2 SVGAGI, per germline. The CDR3 sequence: CASSTTQTYGYTF. CDR3 sequence (DNA): TGTGCCAGCAGTACCACTCAGACTTATGGCTACACCTTC.

This clone was recorded only once. The chain links TRBV5-4 to TRBJ2-1; 10 bases map to TRBD1. The V gene end was trimmed by 4 bases and the J gene end by 3 bases; junction bases not matched to a gene: 4. This CDR3 contains 15 residues. CDR1 and CDR2 from the germline V gene are SGHNT and YYREEE (reference sequence). The CDR3 bases are TGTGCCAGCAGCAGACAGGGGGCGAGCTACAATGAGCAGTTCTTC. Translation gives CASSRQGASYNEQFF.

CDR3 bases: TGTGCCAGCAGCCTTCCAGGGGGTAGAAACACCATATATTTT. It specifies CASSLPGGRNTIYF. The chain carries TRBV7-9 and TRBJ1-3, with 7 bases aligning to TRBD1. The CDR3 is 14 amino acids. The germline gives CDR1 SEHNR, CDR2 FQNEAQ (reference sequence). The trim removed 5 bases at V and 5 bases at J, leaving 6 bases unmatched.

The J gene is TRBJ1-1, the V gene TRBV5-1; D may be TRBD1 (5 bases). Germline V lookup: CDR1 SGHRS, CDR2 YFSETQ. This CDR3 spans 15 amino acids. V was shortened by 0 bases and J by 1 base, with 10 bases between the two germline ends. In nucleotides, the CDR3 is TGCGCCAGCAGCTTGGCCGGGACCCGGAACACTGAAGCTTTCTTT. Its protein product is CASSLAGTRNTEAFF.

The V gene is TRBV19, the J gene TRBJ1-6; TRBD1 matches 7 bases. Germline V gene data show CDR1 as LNHDA and CDR2 as SQIVND (reference sequence). J lost 10 bases, V lost 3 bases, and 3 bases had no gene match. The CDR3 is 13 residues long. CDR3 nucleotides: TGTGCCAGTAGTATGGGACAGAAGTCACCCCTCCACTTT. Its translation: CASSMGQKSPLHF.

The V call is TRBV3-1 (or the pseudogene TRBV3-2), the J call TRBJ1-2; D unclear. The V gene's germline CDR1 is LGHDT and CDR2 YNNKEL (reference sequence). V was trimmed by 1 base and J by 0 bases, leaving 6 bases between them. The CDR3 sequence is 14 residues long. DNA for the CDR3: TGTGCCAGCAGCCAAGGGGTCTCTAACTATGGCTACACCTTC. Translating it yields CASSQGVSNYGYTF.

The rearrangement uses TRBV12-3 or TRBV12-4 and TRBJ1-2; 7 nucleotides line up with TRBD1. The CDR3 spans 12 residues. Trimming took 6 bases from V and 8 from J; bases not matched to a gene: 6. The CDR3: CASRGTDSGYTF. As DNA, the CDR3 is TGTGCCAGCAGGGGGACAGACTCCGGCTACACCTTC.